The 9 T cell receptor beta chains presented below share a single source sample, sequenced in a study of cytomegalovirus exposure and HLA in healthy donors. PCR primers comprised 60 Vbeta and 13 Jbeta primers. Produced via immunoSEQ multiplex PCR; TCRdb's table is partial and in-frame only. The sample shows about 210,000 clones, about 80% of them seen only once. Input material: PBMCs. The receptors stem from a man aged 35-49 years in good health and CMV-seropositive.

The rearrangement uses TRBV7-2 and TRBJ2-7, with D possibly TRBD2 on 5 matching bases. The CDR3 has 13 residues. Germline V lookup: CDR1 SGHTA, CDR2 FQGNSA. Trimming stripped 8 bases from V and 2 bases from J, with 13 bases between. The CDR3 loop is CASSGIAPYEQYF. The CDR3 nucleotides are TGTGCCAGCTCCGGGATTGCGCCCTACGAGCAGTACTTC.

This sequence joins TRBV9 and TRBJ1-6; D is perhaps TRBD1 (5 bases). Germline V gives CDR1 SGDLS, CDR2 YYNGEE. The CDR3 covers 14 residues. V dropped 0 bases and J dropped 10 bases, with 11 bases sitting between them. This CDR3 reads CASSVGGGESPLHF. The CDR3 DNA reads as TGTGCCAGCAGCGTAGGTGGGGGGGAGTCACCCCTCCACTTT.

As concerns this clone: A junction end diverges from the germline sequence, so it may reflect a read error. V gene TRBV7-9 combines with J gene TRBJ2-7; D is possibly TRBD2 (5 bases). This CDR3 contains 16 residues. Germline V gives CDR1 SEHNR, CDR2 FQNEAQ (reference sequence). Written as DNA, the CDR3 is TGTTCCAGCAGCTTAGCAACGGGGAGTTCACAACGCGAGCAGTACTTC. This codes for CSSSLATGSSQREQYF.

V is TRBV27 and J is TRBJ2-1; D gene ambiguous. The germline V gene encodes CDR1 MNHEY and CDR2 SMNVEV (reference sequence). The CDR3 extends over 16 amino acids. V was cut by 3 bases and J by 2 bases, with 14 bases left in between. The DNA of the CDR3 is TGTGCCAGCAGTTTCTTCTTAAACTCCCCCTACAATGAGCAGTTCTTC. The encoded protein is CASSFFLNSPYNEQFF.

V gene TRBV7-7 combines with J gene TRBJ2-5, with 9 nucleotides matching TRBD1. The ends lost 4 bases at V and 1 base at J; junction bases unmatched: 7. This CDR3 is built from 16 residues. Germline CDR1 SSHAT, CDR2 FNYEAQ (reference sequence). CDR3 in amino acids: CASSWGQGEGQETQYF. As DNA, the CDR3 is TGTGCCAGCAGCTGGGGACAGGGAGAGGGCCAAGAGACCCAGTACTTC.

The chain recombines TRBV18 with TRBJ2-5; 8 bases are shared with TRBD2. J gave up 5 bases and V 4 bases, and 9 bases lay outside the gene matches. CDR3 size: 15 residues. Germline CDR1 is KGHSH and CDR2 is LQKENI. CDR3 DNA sequence: TGTGCCAGCTCACTAAGCGGGGGCCCCGAGGAGACCCAGTACTTC. Translated, it gives CASSLSGGPEETQYF.

This chain uses TRBV18 with TRBJ2-7; no clear D gene. V lost 6 bases, J lost 1 base, and 13 bases lay in between. Germline CDR1 KGHSH, CDR2 LQKENI. The CDR3 consists of 14 residues. The CDR3 region is CASSREETSYEQYF. Written as DNA, the CDR3 is TGTGCCAGCTCCCGCGAGGAGACGTCCTACGAGCAGTACTTC.

The rearrangement uses TRBV15 and TRBJ1-3; 9 nucleotides line up with TRBD1. Germline V gene lookup returns CDR1 LNHNV and CDR2 YYDKDF (reference sequence). After removal of 1 base from V and 4 bases from J, the junction contained 5 bases not matched to a gene. The CDR3 runs 16 residues. CDR3 in DNA: TGTGCCACCAGCAGAGGGACAGGGGTCGTAGGAAACACCATATATTTT. As protein: CATSRGTGVVGNTIYF.

This chain connects TRBV18 to TRBJ1-1; no clear D gene. With 1 base removed from V and 5 bases from J, the gap between germline ends came to 5 bases. The CDR3 is 12 residues long. Looked up from germline, CDR1 is KGHSH and CDR2 is LQKENI. For the CDR3, the DNA is TGTGCCAGCTCACCACGGAGTACTGAAGCTTTCTTT. Its protein is CASSPRSTEAFF.